This is a list of T cell receptor beta chains from one sample in a study of cytomegalovirus exposure and HLA in healthy donors. The repertoire was sequenced with immunoSEQ multiplex PCR; TCRdb's copy has only in-frame clones and lacks some. The sample lists more than 200,000 clones; just under 70% were seen once. Sample: PBMCs. Source of these receptors: a man aged 40-49 years in good health and CMV-seropositive. Each CDR3 is given with its conserved first and last residue. The D gene is left open where the match is weak. Clone size appears in some rows only: once, few, many, or a class for an expanded clone.

TRBJ1-3 TRBV5-1 TRBD1 NA 15 CASSVQGAAGNTIYF TGCGCCAGCAGCGTACAGGGGGCTGCAGGAAACACCATATATTTT
TRBJ2-7 TRBV18 TRBD1 NA 14 CASSPGTVSYEQYF TGTGCCAGCTCACCCGGGACAGTCTCCTACGAGCAGTACTTC
TRBJ2-7 TRBV18 TRBD1 NA 13 CASRWTGEGAQYF TGTGCCAGTCGTTGGACAGGTGAAGGCGCGCAGTACTTC
TRBJ2-5 TRBV27 TRBD2 once 15 CASSPLSGGHQTQYF TGTGCCAGCAGTCCCCTTAGCGGGGGGCATCAGACCCAGTACTTC
TRBJ2-1 TRBV29-1 NA NA 13 CSVEGRGENEQFF TGCAGCGTTGAAGGCAGGGGGGAAAATGAGCAGTTCTTC
TRBJ2-7 TRBV6-1 NA NA 13 CASSPSTAYEQYF TGTGCCAGCAGCCCATCGACAGCCTACGAGCAGTACTTC
TRBJ1-6 TRBV4-1 NA NA 17 CASSSPPRGSYNSPLHF TGCGCCAGCAGCTCTCCCCCCCGCGGCTCCTATAATTCACCCCTCCACTTT
TRBJ2-7 TRBV5-6 NA NA 14 CASRLTGGGYEQYF TGTGCCAGCAGACTGACAGGTGGGGGCTACGAGCAGTACTTC
TRBJ2-5 TRBV5-1 TRBD2 NA 16 CASSLVTSDYQETQYF TGCGCCAGCAGCTTGGTCACTAGCGACTACCAAGAGACCCAGTACTTC
TRBJ1-1 TRBV6-1 TRBD1 NA 13 CASTGQPRTEAFF TGTGCCAGCACGGGACAGCCTCGGACTGAAGCTTTCTTT
TRBJ2-5 TRBV5-1 NA NA 13 CASRSSPGETQYF TGCGCCAGCAGGTCGAGCCCGGGGGAGACCCAGTACTTC
TRBJ1-2 TRBV6-5 TRBD1 NA 14 CASTSLTGVYGYTF TGTGCCAGCACCTCATTGACAGGGGTCTATGGCTACACCTTC
TRBJ1-1 TRBV5-6 NA few 14 CASSFPGMNTEAFF TGTGCCAGCAGCTTCCCGGGGATGAACACTGAAGCTTTCTTT
TRBJ2-5 TRBV5-6 TRBD1 NA 15 CASSHLDRGVQTQYF TGTGCCAGCAGCCATCTGGACAGGGGCGTACAGACCCAGTACTTC
TRBJ2-5 TRBV7-9 TRBD1 NA 14 CSSSLTGIGETQYF TGTTCCAGCAGCTTGACAGGGATCGGAGAGACCCAGTACTTC
TRBJ1-6 TRBV5-1 NA NA 14 CASSADRKESPLHF TGCGCCAGCAGCGCGGACAGAAAGGAGTCACCCCTCCACTTT
TRBJ1-1 TRBV12-5 NA NA 13 CASGSQGHTEAFF TGTGCTAGTGGTTCCCAGGGCCACACTGAAGCTTTCTTT
TRBJ1-2 TRBV5-5 TRBD1 NA 16 CASRAGTGDGGYGYTF TGTGCCAGCAGGGCCGGGACAGGGGATGGAGGCTATGGCTACACCTTC
TRBJ2-1 TRBV2 NA NA 14 CASTGDTAYNEQFF TGTGCCAGTACTGGCGACACAGCTTACAATGAGCAGTTCTTC
TRBJ2-4 TRBV7-9 TRBD1 once 16 CSSRLLGTGGKNIQYF TGTTCCAGCAGGCTTCTCGGGACAGGGGGAAAAAACATTCAGTACTTC
TRBJ2-7 TRBV18 TRBD2 few 17 CASSPPGLAGSSYEQYF TGTGCCAGCTCACCACCGGGACTAGCGGGGAGCTCCTACGAGCAGTACTTC
TRBJ1-2 TRBV5-1 NA NA 15 CASSLEGGPLGGYTF TGCGCCAGCAGCTTGGAGGGGGGGCCGCTCGGGGGCTACACCTTC
TRBJ2-7 TRBV7-9 NA NA 12 CSSSLPGSEQYF TGTTCCAGCAGCTTGCCGGGGAGCGAGCAGTACTTC
TRBJ1-1 TRBV19 TRBD1 NA 15 CASSPTGGAVTEAFF TGTGCCAGTAGCCCGACAGGGGGCGCGGTCACTGAAGCTTTCTTT
TRBJ1-2 TRBV19 NA NA 15 CASSLRTVGAYGYTF TGTGCCAGTAGTCTTAGGACGGTGGGGGCCTATGGCTACACCTTC
TRBJ1-2 TRBV27 TRBD1 NA 16 CASSLRGQGAAYGYTF TGTGCCAGCAGTTTAAGGGGACAGGGGGCTGCCTATGGCTACACCTTC
TRBJ2-5 TRBV5-4 TRBD1 NA 14 CASSSGGLRETQYF TGTGCCAGCAGCTCAGGGGGTTTGAGGGAAACCCAGTACTTC
TRBJ2-7 TRBV27 NA NA 14 CASSLGISSYEQYF TGTGCCAGCAGTTTAGGTATCAGCTCCTACGAGCAGTACTTC
TRBJ2-1 TRBV5-1 TRBD2 NA 15 CASSLGLAGWDEQFF TGCGCCAGCAGCTTGGGCCTAGCGGGTTGGGATGAGCAGTTCTTC
TRBJ2-4 TRBV5-1 NA NA 15 CASSLSDEEFGIQYF TGCGCCAGCAGCTTGTCGGATGAGGAGTTCGGCATTCAGTACTTC
TRBJ1-4 TRBV25-1 NA NA 17 CASSEFATGPSEEKLFF TGTGCCAGCAGTGAATTCGCTACAGGCCCCTCGGAGGAAAAACTGTTTTTT
TRBJ2-7 TRBV5-6 NA NA 13 CASSRNRVYEQYF TGTGCCAGCAGCCGGAACAGGGTCTACGAGCAGTACTTC